This record covers a single T cell receptor (beta chain). Its antigen is unidentified. Germline assignment: CDR1 KGHDR and CDR2 SFDVKD. Trimming removed 5 bases from V and 1 base from J, with 14 bases in between. CDR3 length: 17 residues. Profiled with immunoSEQ multiplex PCR; TCRdb holds only in-frame clones, not every one. The data hold approximately 150,000 clones, with about 85% observed a single time. The data were taken from a study of T cell responses to AZD1222 COVID-19 vaccine. General observations from the study: The sample set comprised mostly white British donors with more females, and clonal diversity was possibly underestimated.

The material sequenced was peripheral blood, taken on day 0 of AZD1222 vaccination. The source of this sequence is an adult in good health. The rearrangement uses TRBV24-1 and TRBJ2-6; D tentatively fits TRBD1 or TRBD2 (5 bases each). The chain's CDR3 is CATSGVLGESGANVLTF. The CDR3 DNA reads as TGTGCCACCAGTGGGGTCTTGGGGGAGTCTGGGGCCAACGTCCTGACTTTC.